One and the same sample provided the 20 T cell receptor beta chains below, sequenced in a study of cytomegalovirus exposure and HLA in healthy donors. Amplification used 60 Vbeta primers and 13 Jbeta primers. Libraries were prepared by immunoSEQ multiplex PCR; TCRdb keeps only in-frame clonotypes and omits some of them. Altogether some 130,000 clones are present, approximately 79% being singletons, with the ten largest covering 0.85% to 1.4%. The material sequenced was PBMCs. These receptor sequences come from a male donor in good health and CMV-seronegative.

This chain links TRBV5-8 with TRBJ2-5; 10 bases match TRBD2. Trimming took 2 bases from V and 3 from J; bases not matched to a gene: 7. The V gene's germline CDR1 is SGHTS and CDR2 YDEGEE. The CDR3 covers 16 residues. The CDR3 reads CASSFGLAGEKETQYF. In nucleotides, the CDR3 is TGTGCCAGCAGCTTTGGGCTAGCGGGGGAAAAAGAGACCCAGTACTTC.

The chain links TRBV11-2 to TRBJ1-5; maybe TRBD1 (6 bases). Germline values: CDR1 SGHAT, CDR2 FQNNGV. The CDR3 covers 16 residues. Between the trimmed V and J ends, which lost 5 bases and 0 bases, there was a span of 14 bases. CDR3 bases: TGTGCCAGCAGCCCCGGGACACCTTATAGCAATCAGCCCCAGCATTTT. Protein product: CASSPGTPYSNQPQHF.

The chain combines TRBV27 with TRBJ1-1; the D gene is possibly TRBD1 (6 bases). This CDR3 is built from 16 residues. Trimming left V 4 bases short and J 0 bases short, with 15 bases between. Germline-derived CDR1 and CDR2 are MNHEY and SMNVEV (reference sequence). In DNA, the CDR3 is TGTGCCAGCAGTTCATCCAGACAGGAGTTGAACACTGAAGCTTTCTTT. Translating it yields CASSSSRQELNTEAFF.

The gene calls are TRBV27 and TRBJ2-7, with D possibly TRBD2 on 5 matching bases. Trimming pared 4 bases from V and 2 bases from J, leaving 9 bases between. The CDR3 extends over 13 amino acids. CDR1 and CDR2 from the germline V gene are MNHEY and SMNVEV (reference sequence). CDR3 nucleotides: TGTGCCAGCAGTTCCCTCGGGGCCTACGAGCAGTACTTC. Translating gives CASSSLGAYEQYF.

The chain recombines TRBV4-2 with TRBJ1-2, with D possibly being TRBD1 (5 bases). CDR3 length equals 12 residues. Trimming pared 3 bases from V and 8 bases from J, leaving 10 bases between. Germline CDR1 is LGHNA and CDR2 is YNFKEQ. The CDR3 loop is CASSQRDEGYTF. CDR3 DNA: TGTGCCAGCAGCCAGCGGGACGAGGGCTACACCTTC.

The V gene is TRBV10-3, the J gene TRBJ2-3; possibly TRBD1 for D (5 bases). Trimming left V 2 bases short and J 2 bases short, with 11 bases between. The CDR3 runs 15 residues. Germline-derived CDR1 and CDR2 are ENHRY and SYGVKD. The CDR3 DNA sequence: TGTGCCATCAGTGAGCCGGACACCGCCACAGATACGCAGTATTTT. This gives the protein CAISEPDTATDTQYF.

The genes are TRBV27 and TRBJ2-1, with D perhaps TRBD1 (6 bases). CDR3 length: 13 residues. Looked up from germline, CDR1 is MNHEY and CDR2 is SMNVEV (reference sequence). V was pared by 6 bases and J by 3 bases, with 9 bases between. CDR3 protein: CASSPTGYNEQFF. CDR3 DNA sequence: TGTGCCAGCAGCCCGACAGGCTACAATGAGCAGTTCTTC.

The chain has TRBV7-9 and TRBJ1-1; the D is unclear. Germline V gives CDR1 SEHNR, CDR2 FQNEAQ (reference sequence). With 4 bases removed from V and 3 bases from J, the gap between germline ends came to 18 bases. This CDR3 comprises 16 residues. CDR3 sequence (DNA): TGTGCCAGCAGCTACCTAGCCGGGCCGGATGACACTGAAGCTTTCTTT. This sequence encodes CASSYLAGPDDTEAFF.

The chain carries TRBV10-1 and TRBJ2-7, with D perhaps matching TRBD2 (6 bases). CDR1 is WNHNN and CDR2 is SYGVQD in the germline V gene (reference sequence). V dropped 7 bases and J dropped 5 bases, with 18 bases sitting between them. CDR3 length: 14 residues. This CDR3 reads CASIGGLLRDEQYF. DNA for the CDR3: TGCGCCAGCATTGGGGGACTCTTGAGGGACGAGCAGTACTTC.

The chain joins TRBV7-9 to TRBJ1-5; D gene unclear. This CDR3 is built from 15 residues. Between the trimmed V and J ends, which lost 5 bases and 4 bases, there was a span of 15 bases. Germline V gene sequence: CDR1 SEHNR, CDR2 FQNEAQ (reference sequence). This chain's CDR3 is CASSPNGLGNQPQHF. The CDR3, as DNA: TGTGCCAGCAGCCCCAACGGACTGGGAAATCAGCCCCAGCATTTT.

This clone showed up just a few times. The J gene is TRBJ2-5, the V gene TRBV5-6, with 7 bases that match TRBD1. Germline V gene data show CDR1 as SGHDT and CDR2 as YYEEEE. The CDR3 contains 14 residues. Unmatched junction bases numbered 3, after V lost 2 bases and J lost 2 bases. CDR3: CASSFNRGQETQYF. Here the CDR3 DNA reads TGTGCCAGCAGCTTTAACAGGGGACAAGAGACCCAGTACTTC.

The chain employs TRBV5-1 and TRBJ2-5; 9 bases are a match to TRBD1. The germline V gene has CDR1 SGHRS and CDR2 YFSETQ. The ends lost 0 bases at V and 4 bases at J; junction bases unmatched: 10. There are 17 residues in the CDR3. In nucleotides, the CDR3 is TGCGCCAGCAGCTTGGGCGGGGCGGACAGGGGTGGAGAGACCCAGTACTTC. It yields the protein CASSLGGADRGGETQYF.

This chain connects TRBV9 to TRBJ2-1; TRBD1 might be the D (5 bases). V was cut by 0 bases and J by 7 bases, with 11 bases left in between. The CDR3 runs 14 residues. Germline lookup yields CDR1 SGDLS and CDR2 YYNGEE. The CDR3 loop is CASSVDWGQNEQFF. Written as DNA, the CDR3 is TGTGCCAGCAGCGTAGATTGGGGCCAAAATGAGCAGTTCTTC.

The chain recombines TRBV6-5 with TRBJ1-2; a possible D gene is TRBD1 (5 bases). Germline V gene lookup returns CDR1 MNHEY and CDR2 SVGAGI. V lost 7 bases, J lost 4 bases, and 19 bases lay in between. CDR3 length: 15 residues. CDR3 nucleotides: TGTGCCAGCAACCCTGGTGGCAGGGAACTCTATGGCTACACCTTC. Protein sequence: CASNPGGRELYGYTF.

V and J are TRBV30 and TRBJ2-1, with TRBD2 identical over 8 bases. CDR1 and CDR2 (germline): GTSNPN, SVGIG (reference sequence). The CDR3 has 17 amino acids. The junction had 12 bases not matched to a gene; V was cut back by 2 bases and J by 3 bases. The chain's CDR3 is CAWSPNEERGNYNEQFF. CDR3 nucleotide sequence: TGTGCCTGGAGTCCAAATGAGGAGCGGGGGAACTACAATGAGCAGTTCTTC.

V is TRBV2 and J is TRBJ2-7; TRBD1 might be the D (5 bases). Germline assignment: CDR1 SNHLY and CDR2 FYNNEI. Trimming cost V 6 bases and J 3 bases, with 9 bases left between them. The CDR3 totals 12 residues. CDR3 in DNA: TGTGCCAGCAGGAGACAGAGCTACGAGCAGTACTTC. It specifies CASRRQSYEQYF. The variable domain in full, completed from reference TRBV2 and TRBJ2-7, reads EPEVTQTPSHQVTQMGQEVILRCVPISNHLYFYWYRQILGQKVEFLVSFYNNEISEKSEIFDDQFSVERPDGSNFTLKIRSTKLEDSAMYFCASRRQSYEQYFGPGTRLTVT.

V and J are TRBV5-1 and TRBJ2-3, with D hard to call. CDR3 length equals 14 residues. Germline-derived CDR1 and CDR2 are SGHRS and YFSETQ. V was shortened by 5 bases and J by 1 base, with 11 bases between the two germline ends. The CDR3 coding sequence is TGCGCCAGCAGGGGCCTAACCGGCACAGATACGCAGTATTTT. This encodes CASRGLTGTDTQYF.

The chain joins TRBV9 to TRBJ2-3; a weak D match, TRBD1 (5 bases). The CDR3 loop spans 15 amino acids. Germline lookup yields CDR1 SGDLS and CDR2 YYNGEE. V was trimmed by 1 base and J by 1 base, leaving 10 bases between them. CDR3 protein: CASSVLRGGTDTQYF. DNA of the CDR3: TGTGCCAGCAGCGTATTAAGGGGTGGCACAGATACGCAGTATTTT.

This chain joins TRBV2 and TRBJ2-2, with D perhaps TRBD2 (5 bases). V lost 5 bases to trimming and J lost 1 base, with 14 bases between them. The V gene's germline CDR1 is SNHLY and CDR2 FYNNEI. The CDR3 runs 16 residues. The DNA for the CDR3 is TGTGCCAGCAGTCCGGGGATCGGTATGAACACCGGGGAGCTGTTTTTT. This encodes CASSPGIGMNTGELFF.

The CDR3 DNA reads TGCAGTGCTAGCCTACTTGAGACCCAGTACTTC. The encoded protein is CSASLLETQYF. This chain links TRBV20-1 with TRBJ2-5; no definite D call. V was pared by 3 bases and J by 5 bases, with 7 bases between. The CDR3 extends over 11 amino acids. Germline V CDR1 and CDR2: DFQATT, SNEGSKA (reference sequence).